This record looks at one T cell receptor beta chain sequence and its context. This specimen comes from a study of T cells in Graves' hyperthyroidism and ophthalmopathy. RNA transcripts gave rise to amplified TCR beta CDR3 regions. Researchers ran a first-round RT-PCR on the TCR CDR3 using the HTBI primer set. TCRdb reprocessed the multiplex PCR reads via MiXCR and lists one record per CDR3 protein. The sample lists 300,000 to 350,000 distinct CDR3 sequences, approximately 22% occurring once. This receptor was taken from a woman in her forties or fifties with Graves' hyperthyroidism. Specimen: blood.

CDR3 residues: CASSLDSHQNSPLHF. CDR3 nucleotides: TGTGCCAGCAGCTTGGACAGCCACCAAAATTCACCCCTCCACTTT. The rearrangement links TRBV5-4 to TRBJ1-6; D unclear. V lost 0 bases, J lost 7 bases, and 11 bases lay in between. CDR3 length: 15 amino acids. CDR1 SGHNT and CDR2 YYREEE come from the germline V gene (reference sequence). Full variable domain (missing parts from reference TRBV5-4 and TRBJ1-6): ETGVTQSPTHLIKTRGQQVTLRCSSQSGHNTVSWYQQALGQGPQFIFQYYREEENGRGNFPPRFSGLQFPNYSSELNVNALELDDSALYLCASSLDSHQNSPLHFGNGTRLTVT.